The 16 T cell receptor beta chains in this list originate from one sample, sequenced in a study of CD8 T cells in ankylosing spondylitis. In TCRdb, the 5' RACE reads were re-called with MiXCR into one record per CDR3 protein. Among some 150,000 distinct CDR3 sequences, around 10% were seen once, and the ten largest hold 3.5% to 5%. The source material was blood, either unsorted or a sorted T cell fraction (not recorded which). Source of these receptors: a female donor with ankylosing spondylitis or in good health (not recorded which).

V is TRBV9 and J is TRBJ2-3; D remains unclear. The CDR3 consists of 15 residues. Germline-derived CDR1 and CDR2 are SGDLS and YYNGEE. Trimming removed 4 bases at V and 1 base at J, with 13 bases between. CDR3 sequence (DNA): TGTGCCAGCAGCCGCTCAACACAAGGCACAGATACGCAGTATTTT. It encodes CASSRSTQGTDTQYF.

This clonotype was recorded many times. This chain joins TRBV20-1 and TRBJ1-5, with D perhaps matching TRBD1 (6 bases). This CDR3 has 13 amino acids. The germline gives CDR1 DFQATT, CDR2 SNEGSKA (reference sequence). V gave up 3 bases and J gave up 5 bases, with 11 bases separating them. CDR3 amino acids: CSAREGGDQPQHF. In nucleotides, the CDR3 is TGCAGTGCTAGGGAAGGGGGGGATCAGCCCCAGCATTTT.

As for this clonotype: At one end the junction does not follow the germline gene, possibly because of a read error. The chain links TRBV7-6 to TRBJ1-4; possibly TRBD1 for D (5 bases). The CDR3 is made up of 15 amino acids. CDR1 SGHVS and CDR2 FNYEAQ come from the germline V gene. The CDR3 here is CASSPSGETSEKLFF. The CDR3 DNA sequence: TGTGCCAGCAGCCCCTCGGGGGAAACTAGTGAAAAACTGTTTTTT.

This clonotype was picked up many times. The CDR3 reads CSATQTGENIQYF. The DNA for the CDR3 is TGCAGTGCTACCCAGACTGGGGAAAACATTCAGTACTTC. The V gene is TRBV20-1, the J gene TRBJ2-4; D remains ambiguous. CDR1 is DFQATT and CDR2 is SNEGSKA in the germline V gene (reference sequence). The CDR3 totals 13 residues. Trimming removed 4 bases at V and 5 bases at J, with 12 bases between.

This clonotype came up many times. This sequence joins TRBV2 and TRBJ1-1, with D tentatively TRBD1 (5 bases). CDR3 length: 14 amino acids. Trimming left V 5 bases short and J 0 bases short, with 10 bases between. The germline gives CDR1 SNHLY, CDR2 FYNNEI. The CDR3 region has the DNA TGTGCCAGCAGTCGCAGGGAAATGAACACTGAAGCTTTCTTT. Its protein product is CASSRREMNTEAFF.

This clonotype was picked up many times. The chain combines TRBV7-3 with TRBJ1-3, with a possible D match to TRBD1 (5 bases). Trimming took off 2 bases at V and 2 bases at J, with 7 bases between the two ends. This CDR3 spans 14 amino acids. Looked up from germline, CDR1 is SGHTA and CDR2 is FQGTGA. In nucleotides, the CDR3 is TGTGCCAGCAGCTTAGCAGGGACTGGAAACACCATATATTTT. It translates to CASSLAGTGNTIYF.

This chain joins TRBV5-1 and TRBJ2-2; TRBD2 matches 8 bases. CDR1 is SGHRS, CDR2 YFSETQ, per germline. Trimming removed 4 bases from V and 2 bases from J; junction bases left unmatched: 7. CDR3 size: 16 residues. The CDR3 spells CASSPPSGSNTGELFF. The CDR3, as DNA: TGCGCCAGCAGCCCCCCGAGCGGGAGCAACACCGGGGAGCTGTTTTTT.

This clonotype was counted between two and nine times. The chain uses TRBV15 and TRBJ2-2; no clear D gene. The CDR3 is 16 residues long. CDR1 is LNHNV, CDR2 YYDKDF, per germline (reference sequence). The V end lost 0 bases, the J end lost 3 bases, and 11 bases lay between the germline ends. The CDR3 nucleotides read TGTGCCACCAGCAGAGATCACCCCTCGTACACCGGGGAGCTGTTTTTT. Protein: CATSRDHPSYTGELFF.

The table lists this clonotype with a few counts. The CDR3 spells CASSFSVASGNQPQHF. The CDR3 DNA reads TGTGCCAGCAGCTTTTCGGTGGCGTCAGGCAATCAGCCCCAGCATTTT. The chain couples TRBV7-2 to TRBJ1-5; no clear D. The CDR3 consists of 16 residues. Germline V lookup: CDR1 SGHTA, CDR2 FQGNSA. The germline V and J ends were trimmed by 3 bases and 2 bases, with 14 bases remaining between them.

This clonotype occurred many times. The chain employs TRBV20-1 and TRBJ1-2, with D unresolved. Deletions cut 3 bases from V and 4 bases from J, with 15 bases between. CDR1 DFQATT and CDR2 SNEGSKA come from the germline V gene (reference sequence). This CDR3 is 14 amino acids long. In nucleotides, the CDR3 is TGCAGTGCTAGTGGAGGACTGGTTCCCTATGGCTACACCTTC. Its protein is CSASGGLVPYGYTF.

This clonotype was picked up many times. The chain uses TRBV27 and TRBJ1-5, with D perhaps matching TRBD1 (5 bases). Trimming stripped 4 bases from V and 5 bases from J, with 15 bases between. Per the germline V gene, CDR1 is MNHEY and CDR2 is SMNVEV (reference sequence). The CDR3 sequence is 15 residues long. CDR3 nucleotide sequence: TGTGCCAGCAGTTCCCTCGGGGGTCTGGATCAGCCCCAGCATTTT. It is translated as CASSSLGGLDQPQHF.

This clonotype occurred many times. The chain is built from TRBV2 and TRBJ1-5; possibly TRBD1 for D (6 bases). The germline V gene has CDR1 SNHLY and CDR2 FYNNEI. Trimming shortened V by 8 bases and J by 6 bases, and 11 bases separated the two germline ends. The CDR3 covers 12 residues. The CDR3 nucleotides are TGTGCCAGCCGAGGGGGAGTTCAGCCCCAGCATTTT. It translates to CASRGGVQPQHF.

In this sample, this clonotype turned up many times. The V and J genes are TRBV7-8 and TRBJ2-7; D remains unclear. Germline V gives CDR1 SGHVS, CDR2 FQNEAQ. The CDR3 is 15 amino acids. V gave up 5 bases and J gave up 2 bases, with 16 bases separating them. The chain's CDR3 is CASSDRSQITYEQYF. In DNA form, the CDR3 reads TGTGCCAGCAGCGATAGGTCGCAGATAACCTACGAGCAGTACTTC.

This clonotype was counted many times. A junction end diverges from the germline sequence, so it may reflect a read error. The V call is TRBV5-6, the J call TRBJ2-6; D remains ambiguous. The CDR3 totals 14 residues. Per germline, CDR1 SGHDT and CDR2 YYEEEE. CDR3 nucleotide sequence: TGTGCCAGCAGTTTGGTGTCCGGGGCCAACGTCCTGACTTTC. Encoded protein: CASSLVSGANVLTF.

As regards this clonotype: A much larger clonotype is one base distant, so this may be a read error. The V call is TRBV7-9, the J call TRBJ1-4; the D is unclear. From germline, CDR1 is SEHNR and CDR2 FQNEAQ (reference sequence). The CDR3 has 13 amino acids. The germline V and J ends were trimmed by 4 bases and 11 bases, with 14 bases remaining between them. The CDR3 spells CASSYSAGDKLFF. CDR3 DNA sequence: TGTGCCAGCAGCTATAGTGCGGGAGACAAACTGTTTTTT.

This clonotype was seen ten or more times. The chain is built from TRBV18 and TRBJ2-2, with D possibly matching TRBD1 (5 bases). V was trimmed by 0 bases and J by 0 bases, leaving 8 bases between them. Per the germline V gene, CDR1 is KGHSH and CDR2 is LQKENI. CDR3 size: 16 residues. The CDR3 here is CASSPPSQANTGELFF. The CDR3 DNA reads TGTGCCAGCTCACCACCGTCACAGGCGAACACCGGGGAGCTGTTTTTT.